A single sample gave rise to the 24 T cell receptor beta chains below, sequenced in a study of T cell responses to AZD1222 COVID-19 vaccine. Profiling relied on immunoSEQ multiplex PCR, and the TCRdb table lists in-frame clones only, not all of them. Of roughly 100,000 clones listed, approximately 92% are singletons. The starting material was peripheral blood, obtained 28 days after the second AZD1222 dose. These receptors were obtained from an adult who received the AZD1222 COVID-19 vaccine.

The rearrangement joins TRBV10-3 to TRBJ2-2, with 10 nucleotides matching TRBD1. In germline, CDR1 is ENHRY, CDR2 SYGVKD. Trimming at V came to 2 bases and at J to 1 base, leaving 1 base not matched to a gene. This CDR3 contains 16 residues. The CDR3 loop reads CAISERTGGNTGELFF. CDR3 DNA: TGTGCCATCAGTGAGAGGACAGGGGGGAACACCGGGGAGCTGTTTTTT.

This clone came up a few times. The CDR3 loop is CASSLGPGRRSGELFF. The CDR3 region has the DNA TGTGCCAGCAGCTTAGGACCCGGCCGTCGGAGCGGGGAGCTGTTTTTT. The genes are TRBV7-9 and TRBJ2-2; no reliable D call. Trimming left V 1 base short and J 7 bases short, with 16 bases between. Germline V gene data show CDR1 as SEHNR and CDR2 as FQNEAQ (reference sequence). The CDR3 runs to 16 residues.

The chain is built from TRBV28 and TRBJ1-2, with 9 positions matching TRBD1. With V trimmed by 5 bases and J by 2 bases, 12 bases remained unmatched. CDR3 length: 17 residues. Germline CDR1 reads MDHEN; CDR2 reads SYDVKM. The CDR3 sequence: CASSPGQGRLLNYGYTF. CDR3 coding DNA: TGTGCCAGCAGTCCCGGACAGGGGCGCCTACTGAACTATGGCTACACCTTC.

The gene calls are TRBV9 and TRBJ2-1; TRBD1 matches 11 bases. From germline, CDR1 is SGDLS and CDR2 YYNGEE. The CDR3 has 15 residues. The ends lost 2 bases at V and 6 bases at J; junction bases unmatched: 4. CDR3 amino acids: CASSVLGQGGNEQFF. CDR3 bases: TGTGCCAGCAGCGTCCTGGGACAGGGGGGCAATGAGCAGTTCTTC.

This clone has just one count. The chain combines TRBV28 with TRBJ1-5, with D perhaps TRBD1 (6 bases). V was clipped by 2 bases and J by 5 bases, with 19 bases between them. Germline V gene sequence: CDR1 MDHEN, CDR2 SYDVKM. This CDR3 is built from 17 residues. This chain's CDR3 is CASSLGTYKRIDQPQHF. Written as DNA, the CDR3 is TGTGCCAGCAGTTTAGGGACATATAAGCGGATCGATCAGCCCCAGCATTTT.

This clone has a handful of counts. V and J are TRBV4-1 and TRBJ1-5; no definite D call. There are 17 residues in the CDR3. The V gene's germline CDR1 is MGHRA and CDR2 YSYEKL. V gave up 4 bases and J gave up 1 base, with 17 bases separating them. CDR3 bases: TGCGCCAGCAGCCCGACTGAATTGAGAGGGAGCAATCAGCCCCAGCATTTT. It specifies CASSPTELRGSNQPQHF.

The V gene is TRBV28, the J gene TRBJ2-2; a possible D gene is TRBD2 (6 bases). This CDR3 spans 15 amino acids. Germline V gene sequence: CDR1 MDHEN, CDR2 SYDVKM. V was pared by 8 bases and J by 4 bases, with 17 bases between. The CDR3 DNA is TGTGCCAGCTCCCCATGGGGGGTGAGCACCGGGGAGCTGTTTTTT. It specifies CASSPWGVSTGELFF.

The V and J genes are TRBV28 and TRBJ1-1, with a possible D match to TRBD1 (5 bases). Germline V gene data show CDR1 as MDHEN and CDR2 as SYDVKM. V lost 7 bases and J 1 base, leaving 13 bases between the germline ends. The CDR3 sequence is 14 residues long. The CDR3 nucleotides are TGTGCCAGCAATTCCCCCGGGGGGAACACTGAAGCTTTCTTT. It translates to CASNSPGGNTEAFF.

This chain joins TRBV4-2 and TRBJ2-3; the D gene is possibly TRBD2 (5 bases). CDR3 length equals 17 residues. CDR1 is LGHNA, CDR2 YNFKEQ, per germline. Trimming shortened V by 0 bases and J by 3 bases, and 16 bases separated the two germline ends. CDR3 residues: CASSQDLVGSRTDTQYF. As DNA, the CDR3 is TGTGCCAGCAGCCAAGATCTAGTAGGGAGTAGAACAGATACGCAGTATTTT.

In its sample, this clone was seen a few times. V and J are TRBV11-2 and TRBJ1-1; a weak D match, TRBD1 (5 bases). The CDR3 consists of 13 residues. CDR1 is SGHAT and CDR2 is FQNNGV in the germline V gene. Trimming left V 6 bases short and J 3 bases short, with 11 bases between. CDR3: CASRPQGYTEAFF. The CDR3 DNA is TGTGCCAGCAGGCCTCAGGGCTACACTGAAGCTTTCTTT.

The genes are TRBV29-1 and TRBJ2-5, with 7 bases that match TRBD2. After removal of 2 bases from V and 5 bases from J, the junction contained 11 bases not matched to a gene. The CDR3 has 15 residues. CDR1 SQVTM and CDR2 ANQGSEA come from the germline V gene. This CDR3 reads CSVERETSNMETQYF. For the CDR3, the DNA is TGCAGCGTTGAAAGGGAGACTAGCAATATGGAGACCCAGTACTTC. Using reference TRBV29-1 and TRBJ2-5 for the parts outside the CDR3, the full variable domain is SAVISQKPSRDICQRGTSLTIQCQVDSQVTMMFWYRQQPGQSLTLIATANQGSEATYESGFVIDKFPISRPNLTFSTLTVSNMSPEDSSIYLCSVERETSNMETQYFGPGTRLLVL.

The rearrangement uses TRBV28 and TRBJ1-5; weak D call: TRBD1 (6 bases). Trimming pared 6 bases from V and 7 bases from J, leaving 13 bases between. Germline-derived CDR1 and CDR2 are MDHEN and SYDVKM. This CDR3 comprises 13 residues. The CDR3 reads CASRSGVGQPQHF. The CDR3 coding sequence is TGTGCCAGCAGGTCAGGGGTAGGACAGCCCCAGCATTTT.

This clone has a handful of counts. V is TRBV11-2 and J is TRBJ2-5, with TRBD1 identical over 8 bases. This CDR3 region has 16 residues. Germline V gene sequence: CDR1 SGHAT, CDR2 FQNNGV. V shed 1 base and J 4 bases; nucleotides not matched to a gene: 8. The CDR3 here is CASSLGGQAVRETQYF. The DNA for the CDR3 is TGTGCCAGCAGCTTAGGGGGACAGGCCGTTCGAGAGACCCAGTACTTC.

The chain links TRBV6-6 to TRBJ2-7, with no clear D. V lost 0 bases and J 4 bases, leaving 10 bases between the germline ends. This CDR3 is 14 amino acids long. The germline V gene encodes CDR1 MNHNY and CDR2 SVGAGI (reference sequence). The CDR3, as DNA: TGTGCCAGCAGTTACTCGGGCCTGATGTACGAGCAGTACTTC. Protein: CASSYSGLMYEQYF.

This chain's CDR3 is CASSAQSSGANVLTF. The DNA for the CDR3 is TGTGCCAGCAGCGCCCAAAGCTCTGGGGCCAACGTCCTGACTTTC. V and J are TRBV7-3 and TRBJ2-6; D is ambiguous. V lost 5 bases and J lost 0, with 8 bases in between. The germline V gene encodes CDR1 SGHTA and CDR2 FQGTGA. This CDR3 has 15 amino acids. Full variable domain (missing parts from reference TRBV7-3 and TRBJ2-6): GAGVSQTPSNKVTEKGKYVELRCDPISGHTALYWYRQSLGQGPEFLIYFQGTGAADDSGLPNDRFFAVRPEGSVSTLKIQRTERGDSAVYLCASSAQSSGANVLTFGAGSRLTVL.

This chain's CDR3 is CASSPLLYNEQFF. CDR3 DNA sequence: TGTGCCAGTAGTCCGCTACTGTACAATGAGCAGTTCTTC. This chain joins TRBV19 and TRBJ2-1; D unresolved. This CDR3 comprises 13 residues. V shed 5 bases and J shed 4 bases, with 9 bases lying between them. CDR1 LNHDA and CDR2 SQIVND come from the germline V gene (reference sequence).

This chain joins TRBV18 and TRBJ2-7, with D perhaps matching TRBD1 or TRBD2 (5 bases each). The length of the CDR3 is 14 residues. The V and J ends lost 4 bases and 2 bases respectively, with 12 bases between them. The germline gives CDR1 KGHSH, CDR2 LQKENI. The CDR3 reads CASSRGPNPYEQYF. The CDR3 DNA reads as TGTGCCAGCTCACGGGGACCGAACCCCTACGAGCAGTACTTC.

The chain uses TRBV5-5 and TRBJ2-7, with a possible D match to TRBD2 (5 bases). The CDR3 runs 15 residues. Trimming stripped 6 bases from V and 6 bases from J, with 22 bases between. CDR1 is SGHKS, CDR2 YYEKEE, per germline (reference sequence). The CDR3 is CASILGEWVSGEQYF. CDR3 in DNA: TGTGCCAGCATCCTTGGGGAGTGGGTGAGCGGCGAGCAGTACTTC.

The chain combines TRBV6-6 with TRBJ1-4, with a possible D match to TRBD1 (5 bases). The germline V and J ends were trimmed by 0 bases and 0 bases, with 5 bases remaining between them. This CDR3 is 15 amino acids long. Germline V CDR1 and CDR2: MNHNY, SVGAGI (reference sequence). Written as DNA, the CDR3 is TGTGCCAGCAGTTACTCAGGGGCAACTAATGAAAAACTGTTTTTT. It specifies CASSYSGATNEKLFF.

The V call is TRBV11-2, the J call TRBJ2-5; D gene uncertain. The germline gives CDR1 SGHAT, CDR2 FQNNGV. V dropped 5 bases and J dropped 10 bases, with 14 bases sitting between them. This CDR3 comprises 12 residues. This chain's CDR3 is CASSLTKLGQYF. The CDR3 DNA is TGTGCCAGCAGCCTGACCAAGTTGGGCCAGTACTTC.

V is TRBV4-3 and J is TRBJ2-1; TRBD2 aligns across 7 bases. Germline trimming cut 3 bases from V and 9 bases from J; bases unmatched to any gene: 14. Germline CDR1 is LGHNA and CDR2 is YSLEER. CDR3 length: 16 amino acids. The CDR3 DNA reads TGCGCCAGCAGCCAGAGAATTCGGGAGGCGGGGAGTGAGCAGTTCTTC. Amino acids: CASSQRIREAGSEQFF.

V and J are TRBV2 and TRBJ1-1; 9 positions match TRBD1. Trimming cost V 6 bases and J 6 bases; bases outside gene matches: 11. The length of the CDR3 is 15 residues. Germline V gene sequence: CDR1 SNHLY, CDR2 FYNNEI. The CDR3 DNA follows: TGTGCCAGCAGCTTACAGGGGGCGCGTATTGCTGAAGCTTTCTTT. This gives the protein CASSLQGARIAEAFF. The full variable domain, its missing parts supplied by reference TRBV2 and TRBJ1-1, is EPEVTQTPSHQVTQMGQEVILRCVPISNHLYFYWYRQILGQKVEFLVSFYNNEISEKSEIFDDQFSVERPDGSNFTLKIRSTKLEDSAMYFCASSLQGARIAEAFFGQGTRLTVV.

The chain has TRBV27 and TRBJ2-7, with a tentative D call TRBD2 (5 bases). The V gene lost 0 bases and the J gene lost 2 bases, with 14 bases spanning the gap. There are 16 residues in the CDR3. CDR1 is MNHEY and CDR2 is SMNVEV in the germline V gene (reference sequence). The CDR3 DNA reads TGTGCCAGCAGTTTATCCCCCAGCGGAGCCGCCTACGAGCAGTACTTC. Translation: CASSLSPSGAAYEQYF.

A few counts support this clone. The chain couples TRBV4-1 to TRBJ2-7; D possibly corresponds to TRBD1 (5 bases). Trimming cost V 1 base and J 0 bases, with 7 bases left between them. The CDR3 extends over 14 amino acids. CDR1 and CDR2 from the germline V gene are MGHRA and YSYEKL. DNA of the CDR3: TGCGCCAGCAGCCAAGGGACACGCTCCTACGAGCAGTACTTC. It codes for CASSQGTRSYEQYF.